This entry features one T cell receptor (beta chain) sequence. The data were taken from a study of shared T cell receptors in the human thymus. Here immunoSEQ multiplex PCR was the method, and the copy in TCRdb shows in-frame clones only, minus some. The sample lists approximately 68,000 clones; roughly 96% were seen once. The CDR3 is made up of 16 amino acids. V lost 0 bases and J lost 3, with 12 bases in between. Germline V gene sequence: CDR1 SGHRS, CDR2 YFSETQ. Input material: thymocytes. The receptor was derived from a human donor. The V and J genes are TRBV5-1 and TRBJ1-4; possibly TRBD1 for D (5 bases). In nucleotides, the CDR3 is TGCGCCAGCAGCTTGGTTTACGCGGGGCCTAATGAAAAACTGTTTTTT. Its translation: CASSLVYAGPNEKLFF. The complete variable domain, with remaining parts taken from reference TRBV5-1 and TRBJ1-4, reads KAGVTQTPRYLIKTRGQQVTLSCSPISGHRSVSWYQQTPGQGLQFLFEYFSETQRNKGNFPGRFSGRQFSNSRSEMNVSTLELGDSALYLCASSLVYAGPNEKLFFGSGTQLSVL.